Following are 24 T cell receptor beta chains from one sample sequenced in a study of prognosis after radiotherapy for stage I lung cancer. Genomic DNA provided the template from which TCR beta CDR3 was amplified by two-round multiplex PCR. It was primers specific to each TRBV and TRBJ gene that first-round PCR used. TCRdb used MiXCR to reprocess the multiplex PCR reads, holding one entry per CDR3 protein. The sample carries 20,000 to 30,000 distinct CDR3 sequences, under 40% recorded once. This specimen consisted of PBMCs, obtained before or after stereotactic body radiation therapy (not recorded which). All receptors come from a donor aged 50 or older with non-small cell lung cancer.

A note on this clonotype: This clone may be a read error of a much larger clone one base away. The J gene is TRBJ2-3, the V gene TRBV20-1; 7 bases are shared with TRBD2. CDR1 is DFQATT, CDR2 SNEGSKA, per germline (reference sequence). The CDR3 runs 14 residues. The V segment lost 3 bases and the J segment 5 bases; nucleotides outside the gene matches: 8. The CDR3, as DNA: TGCAGTGCTAGGGGCGGGAGTCCCATAGATACGCAGTATTTT. This translates into CSARGGSPIDTQYF.

This clonotype has a count of ten or more. The chain carries TRBV20-1 and TRBJ2-4, with D uncertain. V was clipped by 5 bases and J by 0 bases, with 20 bases between them. In germline, CDR1 is DFQATT, CDR2 SNEGSKA (reference sequence). This CDR3 is 17 amino acids long. The CDR3 sequence is CSALETRQLLAKNIQYF. The CDR3, as DNA: TGCAGTGCTCTCGAGACTCGCCAACTTCTAGCCAAAAACATTCAGTACTTC.

This clonotype was found once. With only one base between it and a far larger clone, this is likely a read error. This chain joins TRBV6-9 and TRBJ2-3; 10 bases match TRBD2. V lost 4 bases and J lost 5; bases outside the gene matches: 12. Looked up from germline, CDR1 is MNHGY and CDR2 is SVAAGI. The CDR3 is 17 amino acids. The CDR3 region has the DNA TGTGCCAGCAGTTCCGTGGGAACACTAGCGGGAAAAGATACGCAGTATTTT. This translates into CASSSVGTLAGKDTQYF.

This clonotype was counted once. The CDR3 coding sequence is TGTGCCAGCAGCTTAGGACCTGGCAGGGTGCAGGTCTATGGCTACACCTTC. Translation gives CASSLGPGRVQVYGYTF. The chain employs TRBV9 and TRBJ1-2; D might be TRBD1 (5 bases). Germline V lookup: CDR1 SGDLS, CDR2 YYNGEE. Trimming removed 4 bases at V and 4 bases at J, with 23 bases between. The CDR3 covers 17 residues.

The rearrangement joins TRBV6-9 to TRBJ1-6; tentatively, D is TRBD1 (6 bases). This CDR3 spans 15 amino acids. V was pared by 3 bases and J by 12 bases, with 18 bases between. Germline values: CDR1 MNHGY, CDR2 SVAAGI. The CDR3 DNA is TGTGCCAGCAGTTACCTTGGGGGCCTAAGGGGACCCCTCCACTTT. Protein sequence: CASSYLGGLRGPLHF.

The table lists this clonotype with a few counts. One junction end does not reproduce the germline sequence, and a read error may be involved. V is TRBV11-2 and J is TRBJ1-4, with TRBD1 as a possible D gene (5 bases). Germline CDR1 reads SGHAT; CDR2 reads FQNNGV. The CDR3 runs 15 residues. CDR3 DNA: TGTGCCAGCAGCTCCCGCAGGTGGGGGGATGAAAAACTGTCTTTT. Protein sequence: CASSSRRWGDEKLSF.

This clonotype has ten or more counts. The chain joins TRBV5-1 to TRBJ2-7; 8 bases align to TRBD1. Germline CDR1 and CDR2: SGHRS and YFSETQ. The CDR3 spans 14 residues. V was clipped by 2 bases and J by 4 bases; unmatched bases: 5. CDR3: CASSFGTGLYEQYF. Here the CDR3 DNA reads TGCGCCAGCAGCTTCGGGACAGGACTTTACGAGCAGTACTTC. The whole variable domain, remainder taken from reference TRBV5-1 and TRBJ2-7, is KAGVTQTPRYLIKTRGQQVTLSCSPISGHRSVSWYQQTPGQGLQFLFEYFSETQRNKGNFPGRFSGRQFSNSRSEMNVSTLELGDSALYLCASSFGTGLYEQYFGPGTRLTVT.

This clonotype was found once. The CDR3 region is CASSLNTNYNEQFF. Here the CDR3 DNA reads TGTGCCAGCAGCTTAAACACTAACTACAATGAGCAGTTCTTC. The rearrangement links TRBV7-3 to TRBJ2-1; D not certain. The CDR3 extends over 14 amino acids. Looked up from germline, CDR1 is SGHTA and CDR2 is FQGTGA. V gave up 1 base and J gave up 3 bases, with 7 bases separating them. Variable domain in full (rest from reference TRBV7-3 and TRBJ2-1): GAGVSQTPSNKVTEKGKYVELRCDPISGHTALYWYRQSLGQGPEFLIYFQGTGAADDSGLPNDRFFAVRPEGSVSTLKIQRTERGDSAVYLCASSLNTNYNEQFFGPGTRLTVL.

The CDR3, as DNA: TGTGCCAGCAGTTATTGGGCTAGCGGGAGTAATAACAATGAGCAGTTCTTC. Protein product: CASSYWASGSNNNEQFF. The V call is TRBV6-2 or TRBV6-3, the J call TRBJ2-1, with 10 bases aligning to TRBD2. Trimming removed 3 bases from V and 5 bases from J; junction bases left unmatched: 10. This CDR3 has 17 residues. CDR1 is MNHEY and CDR2 is SVGEGT in the germline V gene.

This clonotype was counted at least ten times. The genes are TRBV12-5 and TRBJ1-5; D possibly corresponds to TRBD1 (6 bases). CDR3 length: 17 amino acids. The V gene's germline CDR1 is LGHNT and CDR2 FRNRAP. The V end was cut by 0 bases, the J end by 0 bases, with 12 bases between. CDR3 DNA: TGTGCTAGTGGTTTGGTAGGGGGTGGGTATAGCAATCAGCCCCAGCATTTT. This gives the protein CASGLVGGGYSNQPQHF.

On this clonotype: This may stem from a read error, because a much larger clone lies one nucleotide away. This likely comes from a read error, as the CDR3 has no conserved phenylalanine or tryptophan at its end. This rearrangement joins TRBV28 to TRBJ1-2; D not resolved. The V gene lost 11 bases and the J gene lost 0 bases, with 10 bases spanning the gap. CDR1 is MDHEN, CDR2 SYDVKM, per germline. The CDR3 covers 12 residues. As DNA, the CDR3 is TGTGCCTCAAATTCCGCTAACTATGGCTACACCCTC. It specifies CASNSANYGYTL.

With respect to this clonotype: It differs at one base from a far larger clone, so likely a read error. The chain has TRBV27 and TRBJ2-3; 8 nucleotides match TRBD1. The germline gives CDR1 MNHEY, CDR2 SMNVEV (reference sequence). Trimming cost V 8 bases and J 3 bases; bases outside gene matches: 16. CDR3 length equals 17 residues. The CDR3: CASGYSIRGTGTDTQYF. The DNA of the CDR3 is TGTGCCAGCGGTTACTCGATTCGGGGGACAGGTACAGATACGCAGTATTTT.

A word on this clonotype: One junction end does not reproduce the germline sequence, and a read error may be involved. The rearrangement joins TRBV6-1 to TRBJ2-2; D is undetermined. The CDR3 is 15 residues long. CDR1 MNHNS and CDR2 SASEGT come from the germline V gene. The CDR3 region has the DNA TGTTCCAGCAGTACGGGCAGGTTGAACACCGGGGAGCTGTTTTTT. Its translation is CSSSTGRLNTGELFF.

The sample holds many counts of this clonotype. V is TRBV19 and J is TRBJ1-1; D ambiguous. The V end was cut by 1 base, the J end by 3 bases, with 9 bases between. Germline assignment: CDR1 LNHDA and CDR2 SQIVND (reference sequence). CDR3 length: 14 residues. The CDR3, as DNA: TGTGCCAGTAGTATAGGTAGGGCGGACACTGAAGCTTTCTTT. It codes for CASSIGRADTEAFF.

About this clonotype itself: This may be a read error, as it is one base from a much larger clone. The chain is built from TRBV20-1 and TRBJ2-7, with D hard to call. Germline loops: CDR1 DFQATT, CDR2 SNEGSKA (reference sequence). V was pared by 5 bases and J by 3 bases, with 8 bases between. The CDR3 loop spans 11 amino acids. The CDR3 DNA is TGCAGTGCTCAAAGCGTCTACGAGCAGTACTTC. Translation: CSAQSVYEQYF.

This clonotype was picked up many times. The chain uses TRBV5-5 and TRBJ2-7; D is perhaps TRBD1 (7 bases). Germline V gene sequence: CDR1 SGHKS, CDR2 YYEKEE (reference sequence). Trimming removed 1 base from V and 7 bases from J, with 18 bases in between. The CDR3 consists of 15 residues. The CDR3 spells CASSLSGQTRGEQYF. Written as DNA, the CDR3 is TGTGCCAGCAGCTTGTCGGGACAGACCCGGGGGGAGCAGTACTTC.

This clonotype was seen ten or more times. V gene TRBV25-1 combines with J gene TRBJ2-5, with 8 bases aligning to TRBD2. The length of the CDR3 is 14 residues. V lost 8 bases to trimming and J lost 4 bases; unmatched junction nucleotides: 9. The germline CDR1 and CDR2 sequences are MGHDK and SYGVNS. In nucleotides, the CDR3 is TGTGCCAGCTGTCCAGCGGGAGTAGGAGAGACCCAGTACTTC. It specifies CASCPAGVGETQYF.

The CDR3 DNA follows: TGCGCCAGCAGCTTGGCCCTACAGGGGGTCAGCACAGATACGCAGTATTTT. It yields the protein CASSLALQGVSTDTQYF. V gene TRBV5-1 combines with J gene TRBJ2-3; 8 positions match TRBD1. CDR3 length: 17 residues. Germline V gene sequence: CDR1 SGHRS, CDR2 YFSETQ. V gave up 0 bases and J gave up 0 bases; unmatched junction bases: 6.

To note about this clonotype: A far larger clone is one nucleotide away, so this likely arose from a read error. The chain joins TRBV27 to TRBJ2-7; D is unresolved. With the DNA end fitting TRBJ2-1 better, the J assignment may be wrong. This CDR3 is built from 11 residues. Germline values: CDR1 MNHEY, CDR2 SMNVEV (reference sequence). The CDR3, as DNA: TGTGCCAGCAGTTTGGGATATGAGCAGTTCTTC. It encodes CASSLGYEQFF.

CDR3 in DNA: TGTGCCAGCAGTTTTAGTGGGGTTCCCTACAATGAGCAGTTCTTC. Translated, it gives CASSFSGVPYNEQFF. The chain couples TRBV28 to TRBJ2-1; no firm D call. CDR1 and CDR2 (germline): MDHEN, SYDVKM. Deletions cut 3 bases from V and 2 bases from J, with 11 bases between. This CDR3 contains 15 residues.

Details on this clonotype: Possible read error: a much larger clone is one base away. The V call is TRBV7-7, the J call TRBJ2-2; no clear D. Germline V gene sequence: CDR1 SSHAT, CDR2 FNYEAQ (reference sequence). This CDR3 has 13 residues. This CDR3 is CASSLDYTGELFF. CDR3 sequence (DNA): TGTGCTAGCAGCTTAGATTACACCGGGGAGCTGTTTTTT.

This clonotype came up many times. The chain recombines TRBV27 with TRBJ2-5, with D possibly being TRBD2 (6 bases). Germline CDR1 is MNHEY and CDR2 is SMNVEV (reference sequence). The CDR3 extends over 14 amino acids. Trimming left V 2 bases short and J 2 bases short, with 9 bases between. CDR3 region: CASSLKSGQETQYF. The CDR3 nucleotides are TGTGCCAGCAGTTTAAAAAGCGGGCAAGAGACCCAGTACTTC.

The V call is TRBV27, the J call TRBJ2-7; a weak D match, TRBD2 (6 bases). The V gene lost 6 bases and the J gene lost 9 bases, with 24 bases spanning the gap. Germline assignment: CDR1 MNHEY and CDR2 SMNVEV (reference sequence). The CDR3 consists of 15 residues. CDR3 region: CASSVSIEGRSVQYF. The CDR3 coding sequence is TGTGCCAGCAGCGTTAGTATAGAGGGGAGGAGTGTGCAGTACTTC.

This clonotype occurred many times. One end of the junction is discordant with germline, which a read error may explain. Here the CDR3 reads CTSSLTGNYGYTF. The CDR3 nucleotides are TGTACCAGCAGCTTAACAGGGAACTATGGCTACACCTTC. This chain joins TRBV11-3 and TRBJ1-2; tentative D call: TRBD1 (6 bases). Per the germline V gene, CDR1 is SGHNT and CDR2 is YENEEA. The CDR3 has 13 residues.